This T cell receptor (beta chain) was obtained from a study of blood T cell repertoires in COVID-19. Study at large: Spain, Italy and the United States supplied samples that represented acute and convalescent COVID-19. The cDNA or gDNA used as material had been derived from T cells, B-cell-depleted T cells, or PBMCs.

The V end was cut by 10 bases, the J end by 10 bases, with 23 bases between. The CDR3 covers 14 residues. Germline V lookup: CDR1 LNHDA, CDR2 SQIVND (reference sequence). Per the authors' pipeline: Estimation of nucleated cell counts was performed using reference gene primer amplification. Method: immunoSEQ multiplex PCR; TCRdb's copy keeps in-frame clones and lacks some. V and J calls plus clone size are reproduced from that table; the DNA served to infer D and trimming. The repertoire holds some 400,000 clones, with roughly four fifths as singletons. This clone was observed a few times. The sequence derives from a human donor with acute or convalescent COVID-19. The donor label of this sample is uncertain. This chain links TRBV19 with TRBJ2-1; D perhaps matches TRBD2 (5 bases). The specimen sequenced was peripheral blood. As DNA, the CDR3 is TGTGCCACCCTGAATATTGGGGAGTTAAACGAGCAGTTCTTC. It is translated as CATLNIGELNEQFF. The complete variable domain, with remaining parts taken from reference TRBV19 and TRBJ2-1, reads DGGITQSPKYLFRKEGQNVTLSCEQNLNHDAMYWYRQDPGQGLRLIYYSQIVNDFQKGDIAEGYSVSREKKESFPLTVTSAQKNPTAFYLCATLNIGELNEQFFGPGTRLTVL.